This T cell receptor (beta chain) comes out of a study of blood T cell repertoires in COVID-19 (dated by TCRdb to the early 2020s). About the investigation overall: Samples covering the acute and convalescent phases of COVID-19 were provided by collaborators in the United States, Italy and Spain. The prospective study material was composed of cDNA or gDNA derived from T cells, B-cell-depleted T cells, or PBMCs. Subjects who had been exposed to COVID-19, were actively infected with it, or had recovered from it provided the deeply sampled blood TCRbeta repertoires that made up the dataset. A freely available public database, intended as a resource for researchers studying the immune response to SARS-CoV-2, is where the repertoires were released. Samples came from the ongoing ImmuneRACE study (first 160 participants) plus 1,254 subjects from 6 global collaborators. A de-identified subject ID, COVID-19 status, age in years and sex were almost always included in the sample metadata. HLA class I and class II types, where available, came from metadata supplied by the sample provider rather than from assay-based typing. The investigation overall reported the following: The quantity of clinical and demographic metadata differed by source and by participant and was supplied without curation.

The collaborating institutions used their own protocols to collect whole blood in K2EDTA tubes. For TCRbeta analysis, collaborators shipped samples as frozen whole blood, isolated PBMCs, or DNA extracted from either of those sample types. TCRbeta CDR3 regions were amplified from genomic DNA by means of the immunoSEQ Assay, a bias-controlled multiplex PCR. As for the original processing: The number of nucleated cells in each sample was estimated by amplification of reference gene primers within the assay. To quantify the absolute abundance of each unique TCRbeta CDR3 rearrangement, sequence reads were collapsed and filtered. For each sample, productive Simpson clonality was calculated as the square root of Simpson's diversity index across productive rearrangements. The immuneACCESS repertoire file appears here via TCRdb, limited to in-frame rearrangements. These files lack a portion of the clones; in checked studies, under half of the deficit traces to unresolved V genes, and the cause of the others is not known. V, J and clone size reflect that table, while D and trimming were determined from the DNA. This sample gives 40,000 to 55,000 clones in total; roughly 84% of them show up just once. About 31% of the sample belongs to the ten largest clones.

CDR1 SGHRS and CDR2 YFSETQ were looked up in the germline V gene. The junction shows trimming of 1 base on V and 4 bases on J, and the gene matches do not reach 11 bases of it. The CDR3 numbers 18 residues from cysteine through phenylalanine. The entry retains the CDR3 DNA only, 54 bases that are in frame from base 1. Of note for this clone: No antigen is known for it. Base quality data are lacking; no much larger clone is found one base away.

Sequencing was carried out using peripheral blood. The chain is assembled from TRBV5-1 and TRBJ1-3; 10 bases in the junction line up with TRBD1. The TCR sequence derives from a woman older than 75 with acute or convalescent COVID-19. CDR3 loop: CASSLRPRGQGTGNTIYF. At the DNA level, the sequence is TGCGCCAGCAGCTTGAGGCCGCGGGGACAGGGGACCGGAAACACCATATATTTT.